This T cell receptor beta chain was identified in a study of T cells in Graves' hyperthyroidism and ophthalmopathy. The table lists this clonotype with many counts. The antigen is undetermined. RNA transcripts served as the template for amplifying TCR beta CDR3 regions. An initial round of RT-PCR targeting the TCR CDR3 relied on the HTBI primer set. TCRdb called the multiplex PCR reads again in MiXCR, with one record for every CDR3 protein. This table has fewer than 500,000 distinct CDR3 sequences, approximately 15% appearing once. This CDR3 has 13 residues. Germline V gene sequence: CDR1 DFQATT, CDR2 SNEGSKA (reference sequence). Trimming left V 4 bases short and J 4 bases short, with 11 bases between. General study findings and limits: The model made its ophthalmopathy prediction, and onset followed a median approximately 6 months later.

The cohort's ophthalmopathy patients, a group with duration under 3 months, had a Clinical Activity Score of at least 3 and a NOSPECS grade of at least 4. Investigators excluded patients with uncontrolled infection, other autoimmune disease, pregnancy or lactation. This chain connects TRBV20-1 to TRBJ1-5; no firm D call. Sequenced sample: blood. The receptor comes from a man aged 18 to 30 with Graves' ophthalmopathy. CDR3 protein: CSATEQMNQPQHF. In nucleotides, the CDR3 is TGCAGTGCTACTGAACAGATGAATCAGCCCCAGCATTTT.